This T cell receptor beta chain stems from a study of brain T cells in children with intractable seizures (dated by TCRdb to the early 2020s). Regarding the study in general: As a first screen for immune gene transcripts, resected brain tissue from 50 or so pediatric epilepsy surgery cases was run on a NanoString immunology panel. Of the roughly 12 selected surgery cases, pre-surgery blood was also sequenced for eight, so four had brain tissue only. The research as a whole found: Because sequencing depth differed between pre- and post-surgery blood, the absence of clones from the pre-surgery sample may reflect undersampling. Viral specificity was inferred solely from CDR3 sequence similarity, and the HCMV serostatus of the patients was not known.

CDR1 LNHDA and CDR2 SQIVND were looked up in the germline V gene (reference sequence). V was cut back by 7 bases and J by 6 bases, leaving a gap of 15 bases between them. Including the terminal cysteine and phenylalanine, the CDR3 comprises 13 residues. Only CDR3 DNA is held: 39 bases, read in frame from base 1. The immunoSEQ assay was used to generate TCR beta chain sequences from genomic DNA. The authors processed their data as follows. CDR3 sequences not starting with the conserved framework cysteine at position 104 were manually removed. To get clonality, the normalized Shannon's Diversity Index was subtracted from one, giving values from 0 (maximal diversity) to 1 (oligoclonal). To check whether a given CDR3 had different frequencies in two samples, for example brain versus blood, chi-squared comparison-of-proportions tests were used. Public clonotypes were found through immuneACCESS searches, while the VDJdb browser was used to judge similarity to known antiviral clonotypes. TCRdb took over this immuneACCESS table, retaining in-frame rearrangements with V and J assigned. Such tables are incomplete; in checked studies, under half of the missing clones stem from an unresolved V gene, and the remainder is unexplained. Clone size and the V and J calls come from that table; the DNA yielded D and trimming. The sample profile shows some 64,000 clones; about 96% of them were found once. More than 0.35% of the sample belongs to the ten largest clones.

In the case of this clone: The clone's antigen remains unknown. It has no much larger one-base neighbor in the sample; base qualities were not kept.

The time point label of this sample denotes: resected brain tissue, or blood drawn just prior to surgery. The surgery cases that showed the highest brain T cell transcript signatures were chosen for TCR beta chain sequencing of brain tissue, and of blood when it was available. Patients had been treated with at least one anti-epileptic drug before surgery. The TCR-sequenced patients were children whose drug-resistant epilepsy was caused by tuberous sclerosis complex, focal cortical dysplasia, Rasmussen encephalitis or hemimegalencephaly. Blood samples were collected immediately before the epilepsy surgery. Bulk genomic DNA was isolated from unsorted brain tissue and whole blood using the Monarch genomic DNA purification kit.

The rearrangement joined TRBV19 to TRBJ2-5, and the D gene may be TRBD2, 5 bases matching. The TCR sequence derives from a boy less than two years old with focal cortical dysplasia and intractable seizures. The sample consisted of peripheral blood, taken at surgery. The CDR3 here reads CASTPGSLQTQYF. The DNA is as follows: TGTGCCAGTACCCCGGGATCTTTACAGACCCAGTACTTC.